This T cell receptor (beta chain) was found in a study of T cells after yellow fever vaccination (dated by TCRdb to between 2018 and 2021). Background on the whole study: Libraries from fractions with low cell numbers were prepared with the SMART-Seq v4 Ultra Low Input RNA kit. To follow T-cell clones before and after both primary and booster YFV17D yellow fever vaccination, bulk TCR alpha and beta repertoires underwent longitudinal sequencing. The cohort comprised two healthy male donors, one aged 18 to 30 and one aged 30 to 39 years. Blood samples were taken at several timepoints before and after primary and secondary immunization, and bulk PBMC replicates and cell subsets were isolated. Study-level results and caveats: Because the study included only a couple of donors, the extent to which the findings can be generalized is limited. A small share of clonotypes occurred in both CD4 and CD8 compartments, likely arising from convergent recombination. Most clones expanded after primary vaccination (96% of CD4 and over 80% of CD8) were re-detected after the booster, suggesting that broad memory maintenance occurred. Compared with the primary T-cell response, the secondary T-cell response was weaker but faster, peaking on day 5 rather than day 15. Computational filtering was required because FACS-sorted repertoires could contain abundant contaminating clonotypes from the bulk population.

TCR cDNA was synthesized by 5'RACE template switching, through which a universal primer site and unique molecular identifiers were introduced. cDNA synthesis was primed from both the TCR alpha and TCR beta constant segments. Two PCR steps were used to amplify libraries, with sample barcodes and sequencing adapters being added in the second step. Sequencing of libraries was done on Illumina HiSeq 2500 (2x100 bp) or NovaSeq (2x150 bp). Per the source publication's procedure: Demultiplexing of reads and collapsing into UMI consensus sequences were performed with MIGEC, and V(D)J alignment was carried out with MiXCR. Using edgeR on replicate PBMC samples, clonotypes were called vaccine-responding if FDR was below 0.01 and the log2 fold change was above 5 up to day 15. Each bulk clonotype was labeled CD4 or CD8 based on which sequenced repertoire, CD4 or CD8, contained the clonotype at higher abundance. TCRdb ran its own pipeline on the public reads, namely fastp trimming at Q25 and MiXCR clone calling, and kept in-frame beta chains. All rows with the same CDR3 protein become a single entry with the most common DNA and genes. The V and J calls and clone size come from TCRdb's table, not from the authors' own analysis. This sample is represented by 140,000 to 150,000 distinct CDR3 sequences; approximately 6.6% of them were singletons. The ten largest make up under 0.7% of the sample.

This clonotype was seen only a few times. Its antigen remains unidentified. No base-level quality is on record; no much larger clone is a single base apart. The CDR3 starts with the cysteine, ends with the phenylalanine, and has 14 residues. Solely the CDR3 DNA is kept, with 42 bases framed from the first base. V and J are truncated by 3 bases and 7 bases respectively, leaving an intervening sequence of 15 bases. Based on the germline V gene, the CDR1 and CDR2 sequences are KGHSH and LQKENI. What this sample's treatment or condition label stands for: live attenuated yellow fever vaccine strain. PBMCs were isolated from peripheral blood using a standard Ficoll-Paque protocol. Dynabeads CD4 and CD8 positive selection kits were used to isolate the CD4 and CD8 T-cell fractions. RNA was extracted with TriZol from bulk PBMCs, CD4 and CD8 fractions, and dextramer-positive and dextramer-negative fractions.

The sequence is built from TRBV18 and TRBJ1-2; the D gene is unclear. This receptor was obtained from a man younger than 45 who received the YFV17D yellow fever vaccine. The input for sequencing was CD4+ T cells sorted from PBMCs, taken 10 days after the yellow fever booster vaccination. The CDR3 loop reads CASSPSPSDFGYTF. The sequence in DNA is TGTGCCAGCTCACCCTCGCCGAGTGATTTTGGCTACACCTTC.